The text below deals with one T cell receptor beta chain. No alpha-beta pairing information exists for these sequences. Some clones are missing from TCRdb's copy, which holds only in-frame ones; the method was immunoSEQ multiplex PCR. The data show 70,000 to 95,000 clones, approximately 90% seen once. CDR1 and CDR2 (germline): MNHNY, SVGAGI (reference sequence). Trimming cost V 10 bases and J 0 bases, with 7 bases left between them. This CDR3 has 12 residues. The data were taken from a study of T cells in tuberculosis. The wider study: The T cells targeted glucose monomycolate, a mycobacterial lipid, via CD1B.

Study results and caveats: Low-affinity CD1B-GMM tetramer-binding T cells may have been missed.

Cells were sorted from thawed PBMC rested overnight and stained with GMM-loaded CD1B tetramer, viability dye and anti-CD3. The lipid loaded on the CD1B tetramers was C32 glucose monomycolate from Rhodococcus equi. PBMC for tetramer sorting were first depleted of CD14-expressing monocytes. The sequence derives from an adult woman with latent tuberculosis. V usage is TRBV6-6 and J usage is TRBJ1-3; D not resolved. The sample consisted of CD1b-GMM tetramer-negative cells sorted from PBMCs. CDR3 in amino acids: CATGTSGNTIYF. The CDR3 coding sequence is TGTGCCACAGGAACCTCTGGAAACACCATATATTTT.